One sample yielded the 23 T cell receptor beta chains listed below, sequenced in a study of blood T cell repertoires in COVID-19. Here immunoSEQ multiplex PCR was the method, and the copy in TCRdb shows in-frame clones only, minus some. The sample records tens of thousands of clones, 75% to 85% being singletons. The sample comprised peripheral blood. These receptors were taken from a woman in her sixties or seventies with acute or convalescent COVID-19.

The chain combines TRBV10-3 with TRBJ2-2; 7 bases align to TRBD2. The CDR3 runs to 14 residues. Germline V gene data show CDR1 as ENHRY and CDR2 as SYGVKD. Losses at the gene ends were 2 bases for V and 3 bases for J; bases not matched to a gene: 0. DNA of the CDR3: TGTGCCATCAGTGAGCGGGGGGACACCGGGGAGCTGTTTTTT. Translated, it gives CAISERGDTGELFF.

The chain is built from TRBV5-1 and TRBJ1-1; TRBD1 aligns across 7 bases. Germline assignment: CDR1 SGHRS and CDR2 YFSETQ. The trim removed 5 bases at V and 1 base at J, leaving 11 bases unmatched. CDR3 length equals 16 residues. In DNA, the CDR3 is TGCGCCAGCAGTTCTGGACAGGCTGGGGGGAACACTGAAGCTTTCTTT. Encoded protein: CASSSGQAGGNTEAFF.

This clone was observed a handful of times. This chain joins TRBV6-5 and TRBJ1-1; a possible D gene is TRBD1 (5 bases). CDR1 is MNHEY and CDR2 is SVGAGI in the germline V gene. The CDR3 loop spans 13 amino acids. V lost 8 bases and J lost 5, with 15 bases in between. The CDR3 sequence: CASRTGGETEAFF. CDR3 coding DNA: TGTGCCAGCCGAACGGGGGGGGAAACTGAAGCTTTCTTT.

CDR3 nucleotide sequence: TGTGCCACCACCCTAGAAACAGGGGCGCCCCGTGCTTTCTTT. It translates to CATTLETGAPRAFF. This chain joins TRBV24-1 and TRBJ1-1; 7 bases fit TRBD1. Germline CDR1 reads KGHDR; CDR2 reads SFDVKD. Trimming took 8 bases from V and 11 from J; bases not matched to a gene: 16. This CDR3 is built from 14 residues.

This chain uses TRBV5-1 with TRBJ1-3; D is perhaps TRBD1 (6 bases). Germline CDR1 is SGHRS and CDR2 is YFSETQ. The ends were cut back, 4 bases at V and 7 bases at J, with 15 bases in the middle. This CDR3 is built from 14 residues. The chain's CDR3 is CASSGGAKENTIYF. The CDR3 DNA reads as TGCGCCAGCAGCGGGGGGGCTAAAGAGAACACCATATATTTT.

This clone was seen a single time. J is TRBJ1-4 and V is TRBV4-1, with D possibly matching TRBD1 (6 bases). Trimming took off 0 bases at V and 6 bases at J, with 11 bases between the two ends. Germline CDR1 reads MGHRA; CDR2 reads YSYEKL. CDR3 length: 15 residues. CDR3: CASSQEGATYEKLFF. Here the CDR3 DNA reads TGCGCCAGCAGCCAAGAGGGGGCTACTTATGAAAAACTGTTTTTT.

The genes are TRBV5-1 and TRBJ2-5, with a weak D call TRBD2 (6 bases). Per germline, CDR1 SGHRS and CDR2 YFSETQ. Trimming removed 0 bases from V and 1 base from J, with 10 bases in between. The CDR3 length is 15 residues. The CDR3 region is CASSLGAGSQETQYF. The CDR3 DNA reads as TGCGCCAGCAGCTTGGGGGCGGGGAGCCAAGAGACCCAGTACTTC.

The chain is built from TRBV5-6 and TRBJ1-1, with 8 bases that match TRBD1. The CDR3 consists of 14 residues. Trimming at V came to 5 bases and at J to 1 base, leaving 4 bases not matched to a gene. Germline CDR1 and CDR2: SGHDT and YYEEEE. The CDR3 DNA follows: TGTGCCAGCAGGTGGGACAGGCGGAACACTGAAGCTTTCTTT. Translation: CASRWDRRNTEAFF.

This rearrangement joins TRBV27 to TRBJ1-1; D is undetermined. Germline CDR1 and CDR2: MNHEY and SMNVEV (reference sequence). The CDR3 consists of 14 residues. V dropped 1 base and J dropped 4 bases, with 10 bases sitting between them. Written as DNA, the CDR3 is TGTGCCAGCAGTTTATTCGCACTACCCACTGAAGCTTTCTTT. This gives the protein CASSLFALPTEAFF.

The chain is built from TRBV19 and TRBJ2-1; D not resolved. The CDR3 is 11 residues long. CDR1 LNHDA and CDR2 SQIVND come from the germline V gene (reference sequence). V was clipped by 4 bases and J by 8 bases, with 6 bases between them. The CDR3 region is CASSTRDEQFF. Written as DNA, the CDR3 is TGTGCCAGTAGTACCCGGGATGAGCAGTTCTTC.

The genes are TRBV6-1 and TRBJ1-5, with D uncertain. Trimming shortened V by 1 base and J by 7 bases, and 8 bases separated the two germline ends. Germline V gene data show CDR1 as MNHNS and CDR2 as SASEGT. The CDR3 contains 13 residues. The CDR3 reads CASSEDWSQPQHF. CDR3 in DNA: TGTGCCAGCAGTGAAGATTGGAGCCAGCCCCAGCATTTT.

V is TRBV12-5 and J is TRBJ2-3, with TRBD2 matching 14 bases. The CDR3 loop spans 15 amino acids. J gave up 4 bases and V 5 bases, and 2 bases lay outside the gene matches. Looked up from germline, CDR1 is LGHNT and CDR2 is FRNRAP. The CDR3 nucleotides are TGTGCTAGTGGTGGGACTAGCGGGGGACCAGATACGCAGTATTTT. Translating gives CASGGTSGGPDTQYF.

The V gene is TRBV12-3 or TRBV12-4, the J gene TRBJ1-1; D is ambiguous. There are 13 residues in the CDR3. V gave up 6 bases and J gave up 1 base, with 9 bases separating them. CDR3 sequence reads: CASSSRENTEAFF. The CDR3 nucleotides read TGTGCCAGCAGCTCCCGGGAGAACACTGAAGCTTTCTTT.

This clone showed up just a few times. This rearrangement joins TRBV18 to TRBJ2-5; TRBD1 matches at 7 bases. In germline, CDR1 is KGHSH, CDR2 LQKENI. V gave up 3 bases and J gave up 6 bases; unmatched junction bases: 7. The CDR3 is made up of 14 amino acids. The CDR3 spells CASSPSTGVKTQYF. In nucleotides, the CDR3 is TGTGCCAGCTCACCTTCAACAGGGGTAAAGACCCAGTACTTC. The complete variable domain, with remaining parts taken from reference TRBV18 and TRBJ2-5, reads NAGVMQNPRHLVRRRGQEARLRCSPMKGHSHVYWYRQLPEEGLKFMVYLQKENIIDESGMPKERFSAEFPKEGPSILRIQQVVRGDSAAYFCASSPSTGVKTQYFGPGTRLLVL.

This clone showed up just once. This chain links TRBV2 with TRBJ1-2, with 11 bases lining up with TRBD1. This CDR3 has 14 amino acids. Losses at the gene ends were 6 bases for V and 7 bases for J; bases not matched to a gene: 7. The germline V gene has CDR1 SNHLY and CDR2 FYNNEI. CDR3 residues: CASSERTGGRGYTF. DNA for the CDR3: TGTGCCAGCAGCGAAAGGACAGGGGGCCGTGGCTACACCTTC.

The chain recombines TRBV11-2 with TRBJ1-6; maybe TRBD1 (6 bases). The length of the CDR3 is 15 residues. V was cut by 4 bases and J by 8 bases, with 15 bases left in between. Germline V CDR1 and CDR2: SGHAT, FQNNGV. CDR3 DNA: TGTGCCAGCAGCTCGAGGGGGACGGGGTATTCACCCCTCCACTTT. As protein: CASSSRGTGYSPLHF. Full variable domain (missing parts from reference TRBV11-2 and TRBJ1-6): EAGVAQSPRYKIIEKRQSVAFWCNPISGHATLYWYQQILGQGPKLLIQFQNNGVVDDSQLPKDRFSAERLKGVDSTLKIQPAKLEDSAVYLCASSSRGTGYSPLHFGNGTRLTVT.

This clone was seen only once. The rearrangement joins TRBV5-1 to TRBJ1-6; 7 bases align to TRBD1. V was clipped by 3 bases and J by 9 bases; unmatched bases: 9. The CDR3 is 15 residues long. The V gene's germline CDR1 is SGHRS and CDR2 YFSETQ. The CDR3 sequence is CASSSYGQAGSPLHF. CDR3 DNA: TGCGCCAGCAGCTCCTATGGACAGGCGGGTTCACCCCTCCACTTT. Full variable domain (remainder filled in from reference TRBV5-1 and TRBJ1-6): KAGVTQTPRYLIKTRGQQVTLSCSPISGHRSVSWYQQTPGQGLQFLFEYFSETQRNKGNFPGRFSGRQFSNSRSEMNVSTLELGDSALYLCASSSYGQAGSPLHFGNGTRLTVT.

The chain has TRBV6-6 and TRBJ1-2; 7 bases map to TRBD1. Germline V CDR1 and CDR2: MNHNY, SVGAGI (reference sequence). Trimming took 2 bases from V and 3 from J; bases not matched to a gene: 3. CDR3 length equals 14 residues. The CDR3 bases are TGTGCCAGCAGTTACAAGGGGGCGGACTATGGCTACACCTTC. Translation: CASSYKGADYGYTF.

The V gene is TRBV6-2 or TRBV6-3, the J gene TRBJ2-2; 7 nucleotides line up with TRBD1. V lost 5 bases and J lost 6; bases outside the gene matches: 3. Germline CDR1 reads MNHEY; CDR2 reads SVGEGT. The CDR3 totals 13 residues. The CDR3 coding sequence is TGTGCCAGCAGTAAGGGGGCGTCCGGGGAGCTGTTTTTT. It encodes CASSKGASGELFF.

The rearrangement joins TRBV19 to TRBJ1-4; D gene uncertain. V lost 0 bases and J 10 bases, leaving 6 bases between the germline ends. CDR3 size: 12 residues. The germline gives CDR1 LNHDA, CDR2 SQIVND (reference sequence). The CDR3 nucleotides read TGTGCCAGTAGTATAGACCGGGGAAAACTGTTTTTT. It codes for CASSIDRGKLFF. The entire variable domain, with the rest obtained from reference TRBV19 and TRBJ1-4, is as follows: DGGITQSPKYLFRKEGQNVTLSCEQNLNHDAMYWYRQDPGQGLRLIYYSQIVNDFQKGDIAEGYSVSREKKESFPLTVTSAQKNPTAFYLCASSIDRGKLFFGSGTQLSVL.

The chain recombines TRBV5-1 with TRBJ2-2; 12 bases agree with TRBD1. The germline V gene has CDR1 SGHRS and CDR2 YFSETQ. This CDR3 contains 18 residues. V lost 0 bases and J lost 4; bases outside the gene matches: 7. CDR3 amino acids: CASSLAWGQGAATGELFF. The CDR3 DNA follows: TGCGCCAGCAGCTTGGCCTGGGGACAGGGGGCCGCCACCGGGGAGCTGTTTTTT.

The chain has TRBV6-1 and TRBJ2-7, with 12 bases that match TRBD2. Germline values: CDR1 MNHNS, CDR2 SASEGT. J lost 3 bases, V lost 4 bases, and 7 bases had no gene match. The length of the CDR3 is 16 residues. The CDR3: CASSVRTSGGNYEQYF. DNA of the CDR3: TGTGCCAGCAGTGTACGAACTAGCGGGGGGAACTACGAGCAGTACTTC.

This rearrangement joins TRBV11-2 to TRBJ2-5, with 11 nucleotides matching TRBD1. Trimming cost V 5 bases and J 5 bases; bases outside gene matches: 7. Germline V CDR1 and CDR2: SGHAT, FQNNGV. The CDR3 contains 15 residues. The CDR3 bases are TGTGCCAGCAGCCGGACAGGGGGCATTGGGGAGACCCAGTACTTC. Protein: CASSRTGGIGETQYF.